The rows below give T cell receptor beta chains drawn from one sample of a study of shared clonotypes between healthy human individuals. TCRdb's copy holds only in-frame clones and misses some; the assay was immunoSEQ multiplex PCR. The table has about 2 million clones, about 95% seen once. The specimen sequenced was naive CD8+ T cells sorted from blood. The receptors here all came from a man younger than 35 in good health. Both conserved end residues are part of each CDR3. Each record gives: D gene, V gene, clone size, J gene, CDR3 DNA, CDR3 protein. A D gene is named only where the DNA matches it firmly. Expanded clones get a size class; other rows say once, few or many, or leave the size out.

>.|TRBV4-1|.|TRBJ2-7
TGCGCCAGCAGCCAAGATATGACTTACGAGCAGTACTTC
CASSQDMTYEQYF
>TRBD1|TRBV5-1|.|TRBJ2-5
TGCGCCAGCAGCACCCTCCCCGGGACAGCAATAACCCAAGAGACCCAGTACTTC
CASSTLPGTAITQETQYF
>TRBD2|TRBV7-9|.|TRBJ2-3
TGTGCCAGCAGCGAAATCATCTTAGCGGGAGGGGGCACAGATACGCAGTATTTT
CASSEIILAGGGTDTQYF
>TRBD2|TRBV28|once|TRBJ2-2
TGTGCCAGCAGAAAAGGACTAGCGGGGACCGGGGAGCTGTTTTTT
CASRKGLAGTGELFF
>TRBD1|TRBV9|.|TRBJ2-7
TGTGCCAGCAGCGAGTCGGGACAGTCCTACGAGCAGTACTTC
CASSESGQSYEQYF
>.|TRBV7-2|.|TRBJ2-7
TGTGCCAGCACGGAACCGGGACCGCTAGCTTACGAGCAGTACTTC
CASTEPGPLAYEQYF
>TRBD1|TRBV6-4|once|TRBJ1-3
TGTGCCAGCAGTGACTCGAGGGGCAGGGGGGAGAACACCATATATTTT
CASSDSRGRGENTIYF
>.|TRBV5-8|.|TRBJ2-7
TGTGCCAGCAGCTCACTACTCGACAGCTCCTACGAGCAGTACTTC
CASSSLLDSSYEQYF
>.|TRBV6-6|.|TRBJ2-7
TGTGCCAGCAGTTTAGGAACAGGGACCTACGAGCAGTACTTC
CASSLGTGTYEQYF
>.|TRBV11-2|.|TRBJ2-5
TGTGCCAGCAGCTTAGATCCCCTAGAGGGGGACCAAGAGACCCAGTACTTC
CASSLDPLEGDQETQYF
>TRBD1|TRBV9|.|TRBJ2-1
TGTGCCAGCAGCGAGACAGGGGGCGCTTACAATGAGCAGTTCTTC
CASSETGGAYNEQFF
>TRBD1|TRBV11-2|.|TRBJ2-2
TGTGCCAGCAGCCCCGGGACAGGAACTCCGAGGGAGCTGTTTTTT
CASSPGTGTPRELFF
>.|TRBV2|.|TRBJ2-2
TGTGCCAGCAGTTCCTCTCTAGAGGGGAACACCGGGGAGCTGTTTTTT
CASSSSLEGNTGELFF
>.|TRBV7-9|.|TRBJ2-7
TGTGCCAGCAGCTTAGTAGTCCCTCCCTACGAGCAGTACTTC
CASSLVVPPYEQYF
>.|TRBV5-6|.|TRBJ2-7
TGTGCCAGCAGCTTGGGTCCAGGGTGGGGAGCTAGCTACGAGCAGTACTTC
CASSLGPGWGASYEQYF
>.|TRBV19|.|TRBJ2-1
TGTGCCACCCAACTGGCTGGTACTTACAATGAGCAGTTCTTC
CATQLAGTYNEQFF
>TRBD1|TRBV7-6|.|TRBJ2-7
TGTGCCAGCAGCCCACACCCAGGGGGCTACGAGCAGTACTTC
CASSPHPGGYEQYF
>.|TRBV27|once|TRBJ2-1
TGTGCCAGCAGTCTCGACAGCTACAATGAGCAGTTCTTC
CASSLDSYNEQFF
>.|TRBV19|once|TRBJ2-2
TGTGCCAGTAGCCTGACAGGGAACACCGGGGAGCTGTTTTTT
CASSLTGNTGELFF
>.|TRBV4-1|.|TRBJ2-7
TGCGCCAGCAGCCAAGTACCTGGGATCGGAAGAGGATACGAGCAGTACTTC
CASSQVPGIGRGYEQYF
>TRBD1|TRBV4-1|.|TRBJ1-6
TGCGCCAGCAGCCAAATCCGGGACAGGGATTCACCCCTCCACTTT
CASSQIRDRDSPLHF
>.|TRBV7-8|.|TRBJ1-2
TGTGCCAGCAGCTCATGGCGTCAGGTAGGCTATGGCTACACCTTC
CASSSWRQVGYGYTF
>TRBD2|TRBV27|.|TRBJ2-1
TGTGCCAGCAGACCACTAGCGGGGAGCTCCTACAATGAGCAGTTCTTC
CASRPLAGSSYNEQFF
>.|TRBV28|.|TRBJ2-7
TGTGCCAGCAGTCGTTCCTACGAGCAGTACTTC
CASSRSYEQYF
>.|TRBV28|.|TRBJ1-2
TGTGCCAGCAGCCTCAGTCAGGATAACTATGGCTACACCTTC
CASSLSQDNYGYTF
>TRBD2|TRBV4-1|.|TRBJ2-1
TGCGCCAGCAGCCAAGAGCCTAGCGGCTACAATGAGCAGTTCTTC
CASSQEPSGYNEQFF
>TRBD1|TRBV5-6|once|TRBJ2-7
TGTGCCAGCAGCTTGAGGCGGCAGGGGGCCCTCTCCTACGAGCAGTACTTC
CASSLRRQGALSYEQYF
>TRBD1|TRBV11-2|.|TRBJ1-1
TGTGCCAGCAGCCTGGACAGGATTGAAGCTTTCTTT
CASSLDRIEAFF
>.|TRBV4-1|.|TRBJ1-5
TGCGCCAGCAGCCAAGATTGGGGTCAGCCCCAGCATTTT
CASSQDWGQPQHF
>TRBD1|TRBV15|.|TRBJ2-5
TGTGCCACCAGCAGCGGTGGTCGACAGGGATTCCAAGAGACCCAGTACTTC
CATSSGGRQGFQETQYF